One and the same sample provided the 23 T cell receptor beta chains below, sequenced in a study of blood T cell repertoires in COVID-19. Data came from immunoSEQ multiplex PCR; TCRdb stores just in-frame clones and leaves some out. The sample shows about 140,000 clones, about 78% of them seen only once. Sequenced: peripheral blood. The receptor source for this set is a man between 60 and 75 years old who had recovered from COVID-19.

The CDR3 DNA reads as TGCGCCAGCAGCTTGAAGCCGGGGGGGAACACCGGGGAGCTGTTTTTT. Its translation is CASSLKPGGNTGELFF. The J gene is TRBJ2-2, the V gene TRBV5-1, with 7 bases lining up with TRBD2. The germline gives CDR1 SGHRS, CDR2 YFSETQ. The junction had 4 bases not matched to a gene; V was cut back by 1 base and J by 1 base. The CDR3 loop spans 16 amino acids.

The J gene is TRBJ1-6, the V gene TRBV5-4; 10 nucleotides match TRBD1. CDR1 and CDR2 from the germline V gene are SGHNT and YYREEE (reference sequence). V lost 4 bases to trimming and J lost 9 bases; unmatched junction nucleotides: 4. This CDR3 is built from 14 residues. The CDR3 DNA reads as TGTGCCAGCAGCCCGGGACAGGGGATTTCACCCCTCCACTTT. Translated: CASSPGQGISPLHF.

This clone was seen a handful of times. The DNA of the CDR3 is TGTGCCAGCAGCTTAGGTAGAAACACCATATATTTT. As protein: CASSLGRNTIYF. This chain links TRBV13 with TRBJ1-3, with D unclear. The V and J ends lost 0 bases and 5 bases respectively, with 2 bases between them. The length of the CDR3 is 12 residues. CDR1 and CDR2 from the germline V gene are PRHDT and FYEKMQ (reference sequence).

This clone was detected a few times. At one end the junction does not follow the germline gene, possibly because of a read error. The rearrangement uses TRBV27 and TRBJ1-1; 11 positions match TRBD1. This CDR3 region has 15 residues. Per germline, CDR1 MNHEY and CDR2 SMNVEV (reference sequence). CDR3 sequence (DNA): TGTGCCAGCAGTATATCCGGGACAGGGGGGACTGAAGCTTTCTTT. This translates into CASSISGTGGTEAFF.

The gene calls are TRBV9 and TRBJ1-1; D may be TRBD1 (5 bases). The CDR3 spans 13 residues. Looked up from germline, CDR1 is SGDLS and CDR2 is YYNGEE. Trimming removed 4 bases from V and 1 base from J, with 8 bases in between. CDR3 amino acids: CASSPQGNTEAFF. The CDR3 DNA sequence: TGTGCCAGCAGCCCGCAGGGGAACACTGAAGCTTTCTTT.

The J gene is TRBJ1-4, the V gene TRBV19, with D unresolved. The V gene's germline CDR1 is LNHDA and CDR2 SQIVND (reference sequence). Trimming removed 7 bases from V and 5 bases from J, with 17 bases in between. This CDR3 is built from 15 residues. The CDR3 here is CASINSNSLNEKLFF. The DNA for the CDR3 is TGTGCCAGTATCAACTCGAACAGTCTGAATGAAAAACTGTTTTTT.

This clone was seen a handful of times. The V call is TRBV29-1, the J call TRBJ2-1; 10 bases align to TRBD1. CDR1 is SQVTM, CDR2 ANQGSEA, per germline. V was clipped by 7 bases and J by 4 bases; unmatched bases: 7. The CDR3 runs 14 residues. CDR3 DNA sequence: TGCAGCGGGACGGGACAGGGGCTTTACAATGAGCAGTTCTTC. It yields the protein CSGTGQGLYNEQFF.

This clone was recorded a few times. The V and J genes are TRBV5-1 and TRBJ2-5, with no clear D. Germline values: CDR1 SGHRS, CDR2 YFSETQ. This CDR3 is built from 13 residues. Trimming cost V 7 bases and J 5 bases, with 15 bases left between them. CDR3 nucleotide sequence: TGCGCCAGCCATGACTGGTCTGGGGAGACCCAGTACTTC. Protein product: CASHDWSGETQYF.

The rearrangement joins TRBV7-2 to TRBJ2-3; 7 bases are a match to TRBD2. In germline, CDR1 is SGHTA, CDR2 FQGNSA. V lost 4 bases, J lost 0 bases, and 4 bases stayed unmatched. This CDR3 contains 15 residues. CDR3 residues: CASSSILASTDTQYF. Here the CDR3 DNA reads TGTGCCAGCAGCTCTATACTAGCGAGCACAGATACGCAGTATTTT.

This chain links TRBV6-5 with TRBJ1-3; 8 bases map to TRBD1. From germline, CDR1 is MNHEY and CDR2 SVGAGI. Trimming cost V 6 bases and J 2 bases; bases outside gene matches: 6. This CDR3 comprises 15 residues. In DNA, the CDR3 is TGTGCCAGCAGGGTAGGACAGGGCGCTGGAAACACCATATATTTT. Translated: CASRVGQGAGNTIYF.

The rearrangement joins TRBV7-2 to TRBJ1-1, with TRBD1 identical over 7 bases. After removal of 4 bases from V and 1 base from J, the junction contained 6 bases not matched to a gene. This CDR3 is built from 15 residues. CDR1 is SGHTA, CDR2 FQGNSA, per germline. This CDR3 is CASSSQGHPNTEAFF. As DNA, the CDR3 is TGTGCCAGCAGCTCACAGGGGCACCCGAACACTGAAGCTTTCTTT.

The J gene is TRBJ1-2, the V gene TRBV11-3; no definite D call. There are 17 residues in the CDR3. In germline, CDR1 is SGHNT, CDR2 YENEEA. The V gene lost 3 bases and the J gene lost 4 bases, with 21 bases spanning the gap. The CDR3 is CASSFHKPSRPAYGYTF. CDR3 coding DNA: TGTGCCAGCAGCTTTCACAAACCTTCCAGGCCCGCCTATGGCTACACCTTC.

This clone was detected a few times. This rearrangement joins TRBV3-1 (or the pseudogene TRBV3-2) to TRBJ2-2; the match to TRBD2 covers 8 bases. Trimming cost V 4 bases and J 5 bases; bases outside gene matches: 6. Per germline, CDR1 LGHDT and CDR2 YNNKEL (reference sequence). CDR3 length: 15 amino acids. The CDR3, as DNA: TGTGCCAGCAGCCTCGGGGGGGCCCGAACCGGGGAGCTGTTTTTT. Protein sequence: CASSLGGARTGELFF.

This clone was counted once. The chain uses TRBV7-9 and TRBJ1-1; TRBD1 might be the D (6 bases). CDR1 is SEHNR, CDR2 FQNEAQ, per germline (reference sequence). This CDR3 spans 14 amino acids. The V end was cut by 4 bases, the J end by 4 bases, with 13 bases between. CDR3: CASSYRESGTEAFF. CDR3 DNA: TGTGCCAGCAGCTACAGGGAAAGTGGCACTGAAGCTTTCTTT.

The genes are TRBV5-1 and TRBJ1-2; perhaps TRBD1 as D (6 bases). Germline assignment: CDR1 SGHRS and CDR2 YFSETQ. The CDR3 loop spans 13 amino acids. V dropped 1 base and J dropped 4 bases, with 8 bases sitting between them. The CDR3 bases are TGCGCCAGCAGCTTGACAGGGACCTATGGCTACACCTTC. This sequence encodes CASSLTGTYGYTF.

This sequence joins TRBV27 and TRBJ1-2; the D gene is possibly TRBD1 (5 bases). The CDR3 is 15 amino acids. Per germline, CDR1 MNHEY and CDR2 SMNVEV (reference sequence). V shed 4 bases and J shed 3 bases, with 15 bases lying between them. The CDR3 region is CASSSTGGEDYGYTF. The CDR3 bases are TGTGCCAGCAGTTCAACGGGGGGGGAGGACTATGGCTACACCTTC.

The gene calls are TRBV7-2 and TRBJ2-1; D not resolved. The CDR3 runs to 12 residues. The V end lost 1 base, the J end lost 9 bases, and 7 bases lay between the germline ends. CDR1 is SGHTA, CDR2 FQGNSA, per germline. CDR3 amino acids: CASSLDDTEQFF. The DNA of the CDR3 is TGTGCCAGCAGCTTAGACGACACTGAGCAGTTCTTC.

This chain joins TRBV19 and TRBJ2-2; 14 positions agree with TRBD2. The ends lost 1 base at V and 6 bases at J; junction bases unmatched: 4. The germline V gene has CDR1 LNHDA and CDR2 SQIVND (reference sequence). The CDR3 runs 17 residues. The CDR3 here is CASSIGGLAGDAGELFF. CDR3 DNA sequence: TGTGCCAGTAGTATAGGGGGACTAGCGGGAGATGCCGGGGAGCTGTTTTTT.

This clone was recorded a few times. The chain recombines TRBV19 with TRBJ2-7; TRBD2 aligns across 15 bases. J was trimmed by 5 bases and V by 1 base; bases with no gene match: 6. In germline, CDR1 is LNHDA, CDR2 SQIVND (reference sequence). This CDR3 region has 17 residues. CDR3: CASSIGGLAGGPHEQYF. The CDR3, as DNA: TGTGCCAGTAGTATAGGGGGACTAGCGGGAGGACCCCACGAGCAGTACTTC.

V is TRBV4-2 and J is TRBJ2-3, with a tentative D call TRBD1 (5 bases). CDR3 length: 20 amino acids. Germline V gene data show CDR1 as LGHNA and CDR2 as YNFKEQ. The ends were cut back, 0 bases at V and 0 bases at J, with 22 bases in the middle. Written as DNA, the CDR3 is TGTGCCAGCAGCCAAGAGTATGGGGCTCCCTGGTCCTCTAGCACAGATACGCAGTATTTT. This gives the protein CASSQEYGAPWSSSTDTQYF.

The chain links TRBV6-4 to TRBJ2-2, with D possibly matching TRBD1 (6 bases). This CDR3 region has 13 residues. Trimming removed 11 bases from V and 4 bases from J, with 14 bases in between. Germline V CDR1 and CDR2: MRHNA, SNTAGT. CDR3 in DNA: TGTGCCTCGGCAGGGGAGAGCACCGGGGAGCTGTTTTTT. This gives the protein CASAGESTGELFF.

The CDR3 sequence is CASSPGGDEQFF. In nucleotides, the CDR3 is TGTGCCAGCAGTCCCGGCGGAGATGAGCAGTTCTTC. The gene calls are TRBV6-6 and TRBJ2-1; D is ambiguous. CDR1 is MNHNY, CDR2 SVGAGI, per germline (reference sequence). Trimming cost V 5 bases and J 8 bases, with 10 bases left between them. The CDR3 sequence is 12 residues long.

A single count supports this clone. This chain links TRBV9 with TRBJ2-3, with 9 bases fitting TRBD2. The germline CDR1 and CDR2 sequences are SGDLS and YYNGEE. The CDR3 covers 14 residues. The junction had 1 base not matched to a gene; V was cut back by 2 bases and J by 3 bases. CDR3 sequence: CASSVLAGTDTQYF. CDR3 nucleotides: TGTGCCAGCAGCGTGCTAGCGGGGACAGATACGCAGTATTTT.